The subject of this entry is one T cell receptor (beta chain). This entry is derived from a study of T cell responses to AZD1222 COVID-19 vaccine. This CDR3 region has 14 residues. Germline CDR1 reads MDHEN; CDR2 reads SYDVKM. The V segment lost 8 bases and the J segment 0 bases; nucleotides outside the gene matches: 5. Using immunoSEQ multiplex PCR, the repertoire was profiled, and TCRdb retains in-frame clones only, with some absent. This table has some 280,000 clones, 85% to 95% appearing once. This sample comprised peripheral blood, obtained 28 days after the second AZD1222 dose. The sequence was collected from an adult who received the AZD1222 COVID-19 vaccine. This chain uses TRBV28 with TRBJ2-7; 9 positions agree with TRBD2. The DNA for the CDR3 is TGTGCCAGCCTCAGGACTAGCGACTCCTACGAGCAGTACTTC. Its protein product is CASLRTSDSYEQYF.